Many counts were recorded for the clone carrying this T cell receptor (beta chain). What it binds is not known. TCR beta CDR3 sequences were amplified from RNA transcripts. The TCR CDR3 was amplified in a first-round RT-PCR using the HTBI primer set. TCRdb re-analysed the multiplex PCR reads in MiXCR, keeping a single row per CDR3 protein. The repertoire consists of about 600,000 distinct CDR3 sequences, with approximately 15% occurring once and the leading ten covering about 7%. The CDR3 sequence is 15 residues long. The V gene end was trimmed by 2 bases and the J gene end by 3 bases; junction bases not matched to a gene: 3. Germline V lookup: CDR1 MNHNY, CDR2 SVGAGI (reference sequence). This record comes from a study of T cells in Graves' hyperthyroidism and ophthalmopathy. Findings of the study overall: By a 13 V-J model, ophthalmopathy was set apart from stable hyperthyroidism. Before onset, ophthalmopathy was predicted by the model a median roughly 6.8 months earlier. Among thyroid clonotypes expanded above 0.001, most also appeared in blood.

The TCR comes from a woman younger than 35 with Graves' ophthalmopathy. The V call is TRBV6-6, the J call TRBJ2-7; TRBD2 matches at 11 bases. The specimen was blood. CDR3 residues: CASSYDTSGSYEQYF. In DNA, the CDR3 is TGTGCCAGCAGTTACGATACTAGCGGGAGCTACGAGCAGTACTTC.